The T cell receptor beta chain under discussion was sequenced for a study of chemoradiotherapy in HPV16-positive cancers. Notes on the study in general: For HPV16-positive patients, expanding HPV-responsive T cells associated with longer recurrence-free survival. Candidate HPV-specific clones and E7-related TCR motifs grew in tumor during treatment. Only a couple of HPV16-positive patients supplied the functional HPV-specificity definition.

Concerning this clone: Its antigen is unidentified.

The length of the CDR3 is 14 residues. The trim removed 4 bases at V and 1 base at J, leaving 3 bases unmatched. Looked up from germline, CDR1 is SGHRS and CDR2 is YFSETQ. Repertoires were generated with immunoSEQ multiplex PCR, while TCRdb's copy carries only in-frame clones and drops some. The profile covers about 21,000 clones, with approximately 86% appearing a single time and around 4.4% taken by the ten largest. The sequencing used blood, collected from a patient who underwent chemoradiotherapy. The V and J genes are TRBV5-1 and TRBJ2-7, with TRBD1 identical over 9 bases. The TCR sequence derives from a human donor with HPV-associated anogenital cancer. CDR3 loop: CASSRQGGSYEQYF. CDR3 bases: TGCGCCAGCAGCCGACAGGGGGGGTCCTACGAGCAGTACTTC.